This T cell receptor (beta chain) derives from a study of tumor-infiltrating lymphocytes in oesophageal squamous cell carcinoma. V lost 5 bases, J lost 11 bases, and 15 bases stayed unmatched. This CDR3 is 15 amino acids long. The germline V gene has CDR1 SGHTA and CDR2 FQGNSA. TCRdb processed the PCR reads anew with MiXCR; each CDR3 protein has one entry. The sample shows more than 15,000 distinct CDR3 sequences, approximately 45% of them seen only once. This clonotype was picked up a small number of times. The sequence was obtained from a female donor with esophageal squamous cell carcinoma. The V gene is TRBV7-2, the J gene TRBJ2-3; 8 bases agree with TRBD2. The sequenced sample was normal esophageal tissue next to the tumor. CDR3 region: CASSLSGGGAVMQYF. The CDR3 DNA reads TGTGCCAGCAGCCTCTCCGGGGGGGGGGCGGTTATGCAGTATTTT.